The clone carrying this T cell receptor beta chain was seen only a few times. Antigen specificity is unknown. These data originate in a study of tumor-infiltrating lymphocytes in primary liver carcinoma. Across the whole study: About 3.5 to 8 million productive TCRbeta reads were obtained from the samples, with similar numbers across tissue types.

Germline CDR1 reads MNHEY; CDR2 reads SVGAGI. The junction had 13 bases not matched to a gene; V was cut back by 6 bases and J by 2 bases. This CDR3 is built from 16 residues. The blood RNA (from unsorted whole blood) was obtained, and germline DNA was also extracted. Whole-study findings and limits: Tumor specimens were characterized by a significantly higher top-250-clone fraction than blood (p = 0.039).

The investigators made TCR beta cDNA from roughly 460 ng total RNA, using a constant-region primer. Slightly modified ARM-PCR served as the procedure for the TCR beta libraries. These libraries came from three rounds of nested multiplex PCR. The study ran its first two PCR rounds for nine to ten cycles each, using TRBV1-TRBV30 forward primers and a C-beta reverse primer. One entry per CDR3 protein results from TCRdb running MiXCR on the multiplex PCR reads. The sample has roughly 180,000 distinct CDR3 sequences, less than 65% seen once. The sample consisted of peripheral blood. The J gene is TRBJ2-7, the V gene TRBV6-5, with 7 bases matching TRBD1. The source is a man aged 35 to 55 with primary liver carcinoma and hepatitis B virus infection. CDR3 sequence reads: CASSHGQSGGTYEQYF. CDR3 in DNA: TGTGCCAGCAGCCACGGCCAGTCAGGGGGAACCTACGAGCAGTACTTC.